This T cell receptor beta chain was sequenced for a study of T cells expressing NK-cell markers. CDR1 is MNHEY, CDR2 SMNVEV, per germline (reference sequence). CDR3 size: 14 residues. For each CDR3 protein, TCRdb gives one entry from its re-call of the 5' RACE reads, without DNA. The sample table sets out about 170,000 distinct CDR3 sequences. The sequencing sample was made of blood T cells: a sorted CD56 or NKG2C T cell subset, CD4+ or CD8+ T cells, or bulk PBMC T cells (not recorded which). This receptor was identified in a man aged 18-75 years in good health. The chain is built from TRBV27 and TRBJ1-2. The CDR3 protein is CASSFGRDDYGYTF.